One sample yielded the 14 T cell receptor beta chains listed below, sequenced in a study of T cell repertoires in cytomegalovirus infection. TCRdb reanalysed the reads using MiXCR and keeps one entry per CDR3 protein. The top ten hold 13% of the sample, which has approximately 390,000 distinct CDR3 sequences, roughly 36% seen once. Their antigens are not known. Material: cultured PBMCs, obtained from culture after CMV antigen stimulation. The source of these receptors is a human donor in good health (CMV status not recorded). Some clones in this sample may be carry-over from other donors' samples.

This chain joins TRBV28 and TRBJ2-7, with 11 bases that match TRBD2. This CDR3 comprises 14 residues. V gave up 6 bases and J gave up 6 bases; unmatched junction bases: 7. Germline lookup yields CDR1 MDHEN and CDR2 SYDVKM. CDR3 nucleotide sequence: TGTGCCAGCAGGGGGACTAGCGGAATCCGCGAGCAGTACTTC. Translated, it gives CASRGTSGIREQYF.

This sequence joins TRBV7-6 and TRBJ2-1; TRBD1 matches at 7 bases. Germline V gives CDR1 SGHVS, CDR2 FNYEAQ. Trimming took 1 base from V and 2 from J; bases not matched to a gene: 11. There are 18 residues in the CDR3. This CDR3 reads CASSLEGLLTGAYNEQFF. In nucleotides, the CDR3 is TGTGCCAGCAGCTTAGAGGGCTTGCTTACAGGGGCCTACAATGAGCAGTTCTTC. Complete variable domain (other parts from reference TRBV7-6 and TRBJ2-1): GAGVSQSPRYKVTKRGQDVALRCDPISGHVSLYWYRQALGQGPEFLTYFNYEAQQDKSGLPNDRFSAERPEGSISTLTIQRTEQRDSAMYRCASSLEGLLTGAYNEQFFGPGTRLTVL.

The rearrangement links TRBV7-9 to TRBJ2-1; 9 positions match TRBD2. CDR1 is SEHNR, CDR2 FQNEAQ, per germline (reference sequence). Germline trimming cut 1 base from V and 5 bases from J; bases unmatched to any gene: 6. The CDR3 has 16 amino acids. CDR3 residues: CASSLDTREGHNEQFF. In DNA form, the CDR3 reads TGTGCCAGCAGCTTAGACACGCGGGAGGGCCACAATGAGCAGTTCTTC.

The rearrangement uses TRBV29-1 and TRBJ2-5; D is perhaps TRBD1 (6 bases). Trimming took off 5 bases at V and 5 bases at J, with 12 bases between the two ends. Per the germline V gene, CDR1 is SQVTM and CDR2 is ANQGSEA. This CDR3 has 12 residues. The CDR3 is CSVLGGGETQYF. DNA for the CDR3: TGCAGCGTTCTTGGGGGCGGGGAGACCCAGTACTTC. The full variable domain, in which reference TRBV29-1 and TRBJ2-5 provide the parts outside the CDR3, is SAVISQKPSRDICQRGTSLTIQCQVDSQVTMMFWYRQQPGQSLTLIATANQGSEATYESGFVIDKFPISRPNLTFSTLTVSNMSPEDSSIYLCSVLGGGETQYFGPGTRLLVL.

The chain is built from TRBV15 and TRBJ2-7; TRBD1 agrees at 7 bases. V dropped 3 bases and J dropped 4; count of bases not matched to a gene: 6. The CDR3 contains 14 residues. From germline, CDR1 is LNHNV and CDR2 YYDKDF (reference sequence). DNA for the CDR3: TGTGCCACCAGCAGGACAGGGTTAGGGTACGAGCAGTACTTC. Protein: CATSRTGLGYEQYF. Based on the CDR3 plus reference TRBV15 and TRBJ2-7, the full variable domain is DAMVIQNPRYQVTQFGKPVTLSCSQTLNHNVMYWYQQKSSQAPKLLFHYYDKDFNNEADTPDNFQSRRPNTSFCFLDIRSPGLGDTAMYLCATSRTGLGYEQYFGPGTRLTVT.

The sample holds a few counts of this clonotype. DNA of the CDR3: TGTGCCAGCAGTGATAGGTTGGTCACTGAAGCTTTCTTT. This sequence encodes CASSDRLVTEAFF. The V and J genes are TRBV6-1 and TRBJ1-1; D not certain. Germline assignment: CDR1 MNHNS and CDR2 SASEGT. The V gene lost 3 bases and the J gene lost 4 bases, with 9 bases spanning the gap. The CDR3 loop spans 13 amino acids.

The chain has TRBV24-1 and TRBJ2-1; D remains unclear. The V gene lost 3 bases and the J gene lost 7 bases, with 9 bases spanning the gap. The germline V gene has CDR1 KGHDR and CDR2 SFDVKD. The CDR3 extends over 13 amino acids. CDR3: CATSDAPGNEQFF. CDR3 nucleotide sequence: TGTGCCACCAGTGATGCCCCGGGTAATGAGCAGTTCTTC.

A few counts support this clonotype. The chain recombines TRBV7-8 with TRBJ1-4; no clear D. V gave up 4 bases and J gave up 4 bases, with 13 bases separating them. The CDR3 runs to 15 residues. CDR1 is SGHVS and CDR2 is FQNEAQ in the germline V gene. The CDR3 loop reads CASSSTMGFNEKLFF. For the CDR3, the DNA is TGTGCCAGCAGCTCGACAATGGGGTTTAATGAAAAACTGTTTTTT.

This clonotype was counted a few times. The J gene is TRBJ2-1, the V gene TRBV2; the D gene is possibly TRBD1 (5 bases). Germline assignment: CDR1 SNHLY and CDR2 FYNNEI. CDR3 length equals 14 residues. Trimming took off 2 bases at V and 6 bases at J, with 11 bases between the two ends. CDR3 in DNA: TGTGCCAGCAGTGAACAGGGTCCTGGCAATGAGCAGTTCTTC. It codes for CASSEQGPGNEQFF. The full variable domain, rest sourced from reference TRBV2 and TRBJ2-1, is EPEVTQTPSHQVTQMGQEVILRCVPISNHLYFYWYRQILGQKVEFLVSFYNNEISEKSEIFDDQFSVERPDGSNFTLKIRSTKLEDSAMYFCASSEQGPGNEQFFGPGTRLTVL.

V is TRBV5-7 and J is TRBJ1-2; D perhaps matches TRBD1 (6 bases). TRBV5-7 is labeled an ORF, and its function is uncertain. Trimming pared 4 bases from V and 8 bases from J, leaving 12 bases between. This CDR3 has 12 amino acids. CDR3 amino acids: CASSAGQWGYTF. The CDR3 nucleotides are TGTGCCAGCAGCGCGGGACAATGGGGCTACACCTTC.

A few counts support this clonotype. The CDR3 DNA reads as TGTGCCAGCAGTGAATTAGGGTTGGAAGACAATGAGCAGTTCTTC. Its protein is CASSELGLEDNEQFF. V gene TRBV6-1 combines with J gene TRBJ2-1; D not resolved. This CDR3 spans 15 amino acids. Germline loops: CDR1 MNHNS, CDR2 SASEGT. V lost 2 bases and J lost 5, with 13 bases in between.

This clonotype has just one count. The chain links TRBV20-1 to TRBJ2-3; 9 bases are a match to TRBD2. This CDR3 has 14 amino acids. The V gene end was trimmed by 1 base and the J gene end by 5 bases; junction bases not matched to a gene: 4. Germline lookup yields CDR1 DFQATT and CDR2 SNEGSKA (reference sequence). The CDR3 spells CSARAAGGRDTQYF. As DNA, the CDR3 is TGCAGTGCTAGAGCAGCGGGAGGCAGAGATACGCAGTATTTT.

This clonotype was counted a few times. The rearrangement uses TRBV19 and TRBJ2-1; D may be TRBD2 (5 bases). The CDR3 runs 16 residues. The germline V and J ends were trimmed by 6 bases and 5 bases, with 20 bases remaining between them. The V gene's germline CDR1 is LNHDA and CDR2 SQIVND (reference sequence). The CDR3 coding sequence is TGTGCCAGTAGCCAGACTTCCCGGGCGGGTAACAATGAGCAGTTCTTC. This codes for CASSQTSRAGNNEQFF.

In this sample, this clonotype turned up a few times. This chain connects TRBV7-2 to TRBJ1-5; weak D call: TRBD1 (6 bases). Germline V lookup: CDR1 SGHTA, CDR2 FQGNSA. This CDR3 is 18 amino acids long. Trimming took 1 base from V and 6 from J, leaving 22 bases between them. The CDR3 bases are TGTGCCAGCAGCTTAGGTACTACGTGGGGGGCCGGGACTCAGCCCCAGCATTTT. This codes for CASSLGTTWGAGTQPQHF.